This is a list of T cell receptor beta chains from one sample in a study of T cells in localized non-small cell lung cancer. Generated by immunoSEQ multiplex PCR, the TCRdb table keeps only in-frame clones and is missing some. The sample has 15,000 to 20,000 clones; roughly 83% are singletons. Here the sequenced sample was peripheral blood, taken before any cancer treatment. The receptors here all came from a man aged 35-69 years with stage I lung adenocarcinoma. Both conserved end residues are part of each CDR3. A D gene is named only where the DNA matches it firmly. Some rows mark clone size as missing; the rest say once, few, many or name a class of expanded clone.

V gene,J gene,CDR3 length,clone size,D gene,CDR3 DNA,CDR3 protein
TRBV4-1,TRBJ2-7,14,-,-,TGCGCCAGCAGCCACACCGGGTCCCGCTACGAGCAGTACTTC,CASSHTGSRYEQYF
TRBV5-6,TRBJ2-5,13,-,-,TGTGCCAGCAGCTTGTGGCTCCAAGAGACCCAGTACTTC,CASSLWLQETQYF
TRBV9,TRBJ1-3,16,-,-,TGTGCCAGCAGCGTAGGAGACACAGGGTACGGAAACACCATATATTTT,CASSVGDTGYGNTIYF
TRBV19,TRBJ2-3,18,few,TRBD2,TGTGCCAGTAGTAACTTGCGAGGGGGACTAGCAGGAGGGGATACGCAGTATTTT,CASSNLRGGLAGGDTQYF
TRBV4-3,TRBJ1-1,16,-,-,TGCGCCAGCAGCCAAGATCCGGGGGGAGAGTACACTGAAGCTTTCTTT,CASSQDPGGEYTEAFF
TRBV12-5,TRBJ1-3,14,-,TRBD1,TGTGCTAGTGGTGGGACAGGGTCTGGAAACACCATATATTTT,CASGGTGSGNTIYF
TRBV6-4,TRBJ2-3,14,large,-,TGTGCCAGCAGTGCCGGAGGGGGCACAGATACGCAGTATTTT,CASSAGGGTDTQYF
TRBV7-9,TRBJ2-2,16,-,-,TGTGCCAGCAGCTTTGGCCAGGAGGTGAATATCGGGGAGCTGTTTTTT,CASSFGQEVNIGELFF
TRBV6-6,TRBJ1-5,14,-,TRBD1,TGTGCCAGCAGTGTTCAGGGGGGCAATCAGCCCCAGCATTTT,CASSVQGGNQPQHF
TRBV5-4,TRBJ2-3,16,-,TRBD2,TGTGCCAGCAGCCCGGGGGGGAAGCTAGCGTCGAATACGCAGTATTTT,CASSPGGKLASNTQYF
TRBV25-1,TRBJ2-7,13,-,-,TGTGCCAGCAGTGAGGGCAGGGAATACGAGCAGTACTTC,CASSEGREYEQYF
TRBV28,TRBJ2-5,15,once,-,TGTGCCAGCAGAAACTCCGAGACGAGCCAAGAGACCCAGTACTTC,CASRNSETSQETQYF
TRBV28,TRBJ2-2,12,-,-,TGTGCCAGCAGTTTTATGGACGGGAAGCTGTTTTTT,CASSFMDGKLFF
TRBV5-1,TRBJ2-7,13,-,-,TGCGCCAGCAGCCCCGGCGGGGTTATCGAGCAGTACTTC,CASSPGGVIEQYF
TRBV11-2,TRBJ2-1,16,once,TRBD1,TGTGCCAGCAGCTTAGGTCCAGGGGGACCCAGCAATGAGCAGTTCTTC,CASSLGPGGPSNEQFF
TRBV20-1,TRBJ2-1,11,few,-,TGCAGTGCTAGCCGCAACAATGAGCAGTTCTTC,CSASRNNEQFF
TRBV27,TRBJ1-1,15,-,-,TGTGCCAGCAGTTTAACCGGGTGGGGGACCACTGAAGCTTTCTTT,CASSLTGWGTTEAFF
TRBV5-1,TRBJ2-1,18,-,TRBD2,TGCGCCAGCAGCCGGGGACTAGCGGGCACGTCAACCGTCGATGAGCAGTTCTTC,CASSRGLAGTSTVDEQFF
TRBV20-1,TRBJ2-1,11,once,-,TGCAGTGCTAGGGGTAGCGGTGAGCAGTTCTTC,CSARGSGEQFF
TRBV7-2,TRBJ2-3,15,-,-,TGTGCCAGCAGCCCACTCCTCGGGGGCACAGATACGCAGTATTTT,CASSPLLGGTDTQYF
TRBV19,TRBJ2-5,14,-,TRBD2,TGTGCCAGTAGTCGAGCGGGAGTGAGGGAGACCCAGTACTTC,CASSRAGVRETQYF
TRBV4-3,TRBJ1-1,15,-,-,TGCGCCAGCAGCCAAGATTGGGCGGAAGGAAGCGAAGCTTTCTTT,CASSQDWAEGSEAFF
TRBV7-2,TRBJ2-1,13,-,-,TGTGCCAGCAGCTTAAATTCCGTCCATGAGCAGTTCTTC,CASSLNSVHEQFF
TRBV6-1,TRBJ2-1,15,-,TRBD1,TGTGCCAGCAAGCCCGGACAGGGGATCTACAATGAGCAGTTCTTC,CASKPGQGIYNEQFF
TRBV27,TRBJ2-7,13,-,TRBD2,TGTGCCAGCAGTTTTCAGGGCGGGGGGGTGCAGTACTTC,CASSFQGGGVQYF
TRBV11-2,TRBJ1-5,14,-,-,TGTGCCAGCAGCCCCAACTTAGGCAATCAGCCCCAGCATTTT,CASSPNLGNQPQHF
TRBV6-6,TRBJ1-1,13,-,-,TGTGCCAGCAGTTCGGGAATGAACACTGAAGCTTTCTTT,CASSSGMNTEAFF
TRBV29-1,TRBJ2-3,13,-,TRBD1,TGCAGCGCGTACAGGGGCGTGGCAGATACGCAGTATTTT,CSAYRGVADTQYF
TRBV9,TRBJ1-3,15,-,TRBD1,TGTGCCAGCAGCGGCGACAGGGGGCTTGGAAACACCATATATTTT,CASSGDRGLGNTIYF
TRBV18,TRBJ1-1,15,once,-,TGTGCCAGCTCACCCTCGCGGGCAGGGCCCCCTGAAGCTTTCTTT,CASSPSRAGPPEAFF
TRBV11-2,TRBJ2-1,16,-,TRBD1,TGTGCCAGCAGCTTAGGGCTCCGGGACAGCTTATGGGAGCAGTTCTTC,CASSLGLRDSLWEQFF
TRBV18,TRBJ1-2,15,-,-,TGTGCCAGCTCGGAGGGACTGGGGCCACTGTATGGCTACACCTTC,CASSEGLGPLYGYTF
TRBV11-1,TRBJ2-5,16,-,-,TGTGCCAGCAGCTCGCCTCCAGGTACGCCGAAAGAGACCCAGTACTTC,CASSSPPGTPKETQYF
TRBV10-1,TRBJ2-7,12,-,-,TGCGCCAGCAGTTCAGGGCCCTACGAGCAGTACTTC,CASSSGPYEQYF
TRBV19,TRBJ2-7,13,-,-,TGTGCCAGTAGTATGCGAGGGGTCCACGAGCAGTACTTC,CASSMRGVHEQYF
TRBV28,TRBJ2-1,14,once,-,TGTGCCAGCAGTTCGTCAGATACCTACAATGAGCAGTTCTTC,CASSSSDTYNEQFF
TRBV6-1,TRBJ1-4,15,-,TRBD1,TGTGCCAGCAGTGAAAGACAGGGAACTAATGAAAAACTGTTTTTT,CASSERQGTNEKLFF
TRBV9,TRBJ1-4,14,-,-,TGTGCCAGCAGCGTAGGGGTTACTAATGAAAAACTGTTTTTT,CASSVGVTNEKLFF
TRBV11-1,TRBJ2-7,15,-,-,TGTGCCAGCACCGAGGAACATTCAAAAACCTACGAGCAGTACTTC,CASTEEHSKTYEQYF
TRBV9,TRBJ2-7,19,-,-,TGTGCCAGCACCGACCCAGGAGGGGATCGGATTTTCTCCGACTGCGAGCAGTACTTC,CASTDPGGDRIFSDCEQYF
TRBV7-8,TRBJ2-3,17,-,TRBD1,TGTGCCAGCAGCTCGGGACAGGGCCTCCGAGTATCAGATACGCAGTATTTT,CASSSGQGLRVSDTQYF
TRBV2,TRBJ1-4,13,-,-,TGTGCCAGCAGGATGGGGAGGGCTGAAAAACTGTTTTTT,CASRMGRAEKLFF
TRBV7-2,TRBJ1-1,12,-,TRBD1,TGTGCCAGCAGCTTCGGACAGGCTGAAGCTTTCTTT,CASSFGQAEAFF
TRBV19,TRBJ2-7,18,-,-,TGTGCCAGTAGTATTAGCGCCACAGAGAGGCCTTCACCCTACGAGCAGTACTTC,CASSISATERPSPYEQYF
TRBV5-8,TRBJ2-7,12,-,TRBD1,TGTGCCAGCAGCTTGGACAGGGGGGAGCAGTACTTC,CASSLDRGEQYF
TRBV29-1,TRBJ2-6,15,-,-,TGCAGCATCTCGGGACCGATCTCTGGGGCCAACGTCCTGACTTTC,CSISGPISGANVLTF
TRBV13,TRBJ2-7,13,-,-,TGTGCCAGCAGCGCGGGACAGACCTACGAGCAGTACTTC,CASSAGQTYEQYF
TRBV18,TRBJ2-3,15,few,TRBD2,TGTGCCAGCTCACCGACTAGCGCCCGCACAGATACGCAGTATTTT,CASSPTSARTDTQYF
TRBV7-3,TRBJ2-3,15,-,TRBD2,TGTGCCAGCAGCCCAGCCGGGACTAGCGTTGATACGCAGTATTTT,CASSPAGTSVDTQYF
TRBV29-1,TRBJ1-2,13,few,-,TGCAGCGTTGAAGACAGGGCCTCCCATGGCTACACCTTC,CSVEDRASHGYTF
TRBV7-3,TRBJ2-1,17,-,TRBD2,TGTGCCAGCAGCGCTATGCGGCCTAGCGGGAGGATGAATGAGCAGTTCTTC,CASSAMRPSGRMNEQFF
TRBV6-6,TRBJ1-6,14,-,-,TGTGCCAGCAGTTATACCAGGGAGGGGTCACCCCTCCACTTT,CASSYTREGSPLHF
TRBV28,TRBJ2-5,17,-,TRBD1,TGTGCCAGCAGTTTGGGTCCCCAGACAGGGCCTCAAGAGACCCAGTACTTC,CASSLGPQTGPQETQYF
TRBV5-1,TRBJ2-1,16,-,TRBD2,TGCGCCAGCAGCTTGGGTCTAGCGGGAGTATTCAATGAGCAGTTCTTC,CASSLGLAGVFNEQFF